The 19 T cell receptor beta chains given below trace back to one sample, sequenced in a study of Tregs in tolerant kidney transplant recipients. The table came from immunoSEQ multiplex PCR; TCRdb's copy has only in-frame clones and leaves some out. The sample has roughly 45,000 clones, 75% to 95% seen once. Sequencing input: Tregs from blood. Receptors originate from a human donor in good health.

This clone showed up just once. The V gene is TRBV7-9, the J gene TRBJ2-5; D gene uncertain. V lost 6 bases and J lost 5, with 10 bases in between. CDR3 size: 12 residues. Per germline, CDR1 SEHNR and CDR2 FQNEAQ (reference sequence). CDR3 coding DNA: TGTGCCAGCAGTAGGTATGACGAGACCCAGTACTTC. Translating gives CASSRYDETQYF.

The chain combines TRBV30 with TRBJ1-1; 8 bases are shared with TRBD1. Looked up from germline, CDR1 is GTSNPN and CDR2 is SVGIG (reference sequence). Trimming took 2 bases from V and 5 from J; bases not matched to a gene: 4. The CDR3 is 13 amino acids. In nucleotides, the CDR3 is TGTGCCTGGAGTTCGGACAGGGCTACTGAAGCTTTCTTT. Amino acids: CAWSSDRATEAFF.

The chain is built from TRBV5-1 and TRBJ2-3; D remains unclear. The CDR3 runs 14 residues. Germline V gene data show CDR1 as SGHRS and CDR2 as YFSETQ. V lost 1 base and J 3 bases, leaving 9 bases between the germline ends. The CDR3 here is CASSLLIRTDTQYF. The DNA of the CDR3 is TGCGCCAGCAGCTTGCTAATCCGAACAGATACGCAGTATTTT.

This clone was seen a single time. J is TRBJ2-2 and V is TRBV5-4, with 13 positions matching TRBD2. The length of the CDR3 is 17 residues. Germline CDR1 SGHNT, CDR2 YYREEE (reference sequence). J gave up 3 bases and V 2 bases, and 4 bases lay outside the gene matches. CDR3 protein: CASSFLLAGGDTGELFF. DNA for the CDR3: TGTGCCAGCAGCTTCTTACTAGCGGGAGGGGACACCGGGGAGCTGTTTTTT.

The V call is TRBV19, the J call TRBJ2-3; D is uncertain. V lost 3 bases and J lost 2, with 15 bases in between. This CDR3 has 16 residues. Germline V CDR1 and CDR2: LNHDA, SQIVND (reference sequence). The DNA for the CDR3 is TGTGCCAGTAGTATTATACGGTCCTCGAACACAGATACGCAGTATTTT. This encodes CASSIIRSSNTDTQYF. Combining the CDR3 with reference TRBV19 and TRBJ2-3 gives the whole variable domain DGGITQSPKYLFRKEGQNVTLSCEQNLNHDAMYWYRQDPGQGLRLIYYSQIVNDFQKGDIAEGYSVSREKKESFPLTVTSAQKNPTAFYLCASSIIRSSNTDTQYFGPGTRLTVL.

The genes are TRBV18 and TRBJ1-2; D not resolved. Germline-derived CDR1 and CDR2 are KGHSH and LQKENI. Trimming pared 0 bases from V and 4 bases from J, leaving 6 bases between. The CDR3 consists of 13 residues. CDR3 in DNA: TGTGCCAGCTCACCACCGTATTCCTATGGCTACACCTTC. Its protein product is CASSPPYSYGYTF. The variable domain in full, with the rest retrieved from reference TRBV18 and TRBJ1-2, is NAGVMQNPRHLVRRRGQEARLRCSPMKGHSHVYWYRQLPEEGLKFMVYLQKENIIDESGMPKERFSAEFPKEGPSILRIQQVVRGDSAAYFCASSPPYSYGYTFGSGTRLTVV.

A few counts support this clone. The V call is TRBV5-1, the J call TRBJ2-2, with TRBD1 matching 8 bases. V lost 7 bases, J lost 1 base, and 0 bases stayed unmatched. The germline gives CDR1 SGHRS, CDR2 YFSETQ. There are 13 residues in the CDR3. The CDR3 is CASGTGNTGELFF. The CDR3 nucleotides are TGCGCCAGCGGGACAGGGAACACCGGGGAGCTGTTTTTT.

CDR3 region: CASSVEMGGYGYTF. The CDR3 nucleotides read TGTGCCAGCAGCGTAGAAATGGGAGGCTATGGCTACACCTTC. The J gene is TRBJ1-2, the V gene TRBV9; the D is unclear. V lost 0 bases, J lost 4 bases, and 10 bases lay in between. There are 14 residues in the CDR3. Looked up from germline, CDR1 is SGDLS and CDR2 is YYNGEE.

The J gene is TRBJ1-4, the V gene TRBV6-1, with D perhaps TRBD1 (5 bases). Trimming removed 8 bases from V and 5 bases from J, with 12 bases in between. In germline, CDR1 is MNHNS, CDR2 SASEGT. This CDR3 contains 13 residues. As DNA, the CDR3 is TGTGCCAGCTCATTGGGGGGAAATGAAAAACTGTTTTTT. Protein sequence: CASSLGGNEKLFF.

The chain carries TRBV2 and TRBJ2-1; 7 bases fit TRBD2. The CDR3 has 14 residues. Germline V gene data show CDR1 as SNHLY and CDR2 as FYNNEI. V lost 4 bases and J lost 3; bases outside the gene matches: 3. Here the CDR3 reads CASSGQRDYNEQFF. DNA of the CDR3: TGTGCCAGCAGTGGCCAGCGGGACTACAATGAGCAGTTCTTC.

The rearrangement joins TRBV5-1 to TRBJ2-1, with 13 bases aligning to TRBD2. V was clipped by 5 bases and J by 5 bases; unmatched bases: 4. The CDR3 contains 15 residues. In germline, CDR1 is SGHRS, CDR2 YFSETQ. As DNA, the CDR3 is TGCGCCAGCAGGGGACTAGCGGGGTATAACAATGAGCAGTTCTTC. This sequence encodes CASRGLAGYNNEQFF. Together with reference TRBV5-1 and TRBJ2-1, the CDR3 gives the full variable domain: KAGVTQTPRYLIKTRGQQVTLSCSPISGHRSVSWYQQTPGQGLQFLFEYFSETQRNKGNFPGRFSGRQFSNSRSEMNVSTLELGDSALYLCASRGLAGYNNEQFFGPGTRLTVL.

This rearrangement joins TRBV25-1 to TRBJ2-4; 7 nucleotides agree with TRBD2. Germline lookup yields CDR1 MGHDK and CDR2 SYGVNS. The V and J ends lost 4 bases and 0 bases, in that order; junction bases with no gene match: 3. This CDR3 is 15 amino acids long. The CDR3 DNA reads TGTGCCAGCAGTGTGGGGGGGGGAGCCAAAAACATTCAGTACTTC. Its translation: CASSVGGGAKNIQYF.

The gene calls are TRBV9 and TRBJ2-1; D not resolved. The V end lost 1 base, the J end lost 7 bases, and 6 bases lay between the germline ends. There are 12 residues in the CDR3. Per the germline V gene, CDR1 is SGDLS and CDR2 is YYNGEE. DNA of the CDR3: TGTGCCAGCAGCGTATTGCAGAATGAGCAGTTCTTC. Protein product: CASSVLQNEQFF. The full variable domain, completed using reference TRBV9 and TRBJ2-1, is DSGVTQTPKHLITATGQRVTLRCSPRSGDLSVYWYQQSLDQGLQFLIQYYNGEERAKGNILERFSAQQFPDLHSELNLSSLELGDSALYFCASSVLQNEQFFGPGTRLTVL.

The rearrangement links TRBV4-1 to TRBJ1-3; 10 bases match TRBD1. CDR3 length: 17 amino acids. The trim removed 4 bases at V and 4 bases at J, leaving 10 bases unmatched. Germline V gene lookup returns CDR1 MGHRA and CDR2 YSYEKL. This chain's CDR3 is CASSRAPGQGIGNTIYF. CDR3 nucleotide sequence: TGCGCCAGCAGCCGGGCCCCGGGACAGGGGATCGGAAACACCATATATTTT.

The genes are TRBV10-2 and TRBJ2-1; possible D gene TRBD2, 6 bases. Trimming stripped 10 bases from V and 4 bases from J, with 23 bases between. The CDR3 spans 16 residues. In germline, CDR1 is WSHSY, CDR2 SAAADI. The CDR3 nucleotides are TGCGCCACCAGGATGGGGGGACTCTCATTTTACAATGAGCAGTTCTTC. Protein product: CATRMGGLSFYNEQFF.

The CDR3 nucleotides are TGCAGTGCCCCCTGGGGGTATACGCAGTATTTT. This translates into CSAPWGYTQYF. The rearrangement uses TRBV20-1 and TRBJ2-3; D might be TRBD1 or TRBD2, each matching 5 bases. From germline, CDR1 is DFQATT and CDR2 SNEGSKA (reference sequence). The CDR3 sequence is 11 residues long. Trimming left V 6 bases short and J 7 bases short, with 11 bases between.

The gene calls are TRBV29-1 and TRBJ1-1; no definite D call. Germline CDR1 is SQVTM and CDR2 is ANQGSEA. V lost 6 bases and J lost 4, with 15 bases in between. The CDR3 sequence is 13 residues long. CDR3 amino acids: CSVGLPIGTEAFF. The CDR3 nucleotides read TGCAGCGTGGGGTTACCCATTGGCACTGAAGCTTTCTTT.

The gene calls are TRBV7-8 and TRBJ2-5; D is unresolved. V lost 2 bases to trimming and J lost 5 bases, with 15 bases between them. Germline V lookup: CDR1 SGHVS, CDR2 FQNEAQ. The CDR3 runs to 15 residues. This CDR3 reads CASSLSRTSGETQYF. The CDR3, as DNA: TGTGCCAGCAGCTTATCAAGGACCTCTGGGGAGACCCAGTACTTC.

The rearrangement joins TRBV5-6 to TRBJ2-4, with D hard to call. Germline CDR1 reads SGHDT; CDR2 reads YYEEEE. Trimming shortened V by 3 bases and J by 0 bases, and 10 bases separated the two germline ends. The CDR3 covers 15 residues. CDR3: CASSSLELAKNIQYF. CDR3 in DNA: TGTGCCAGCAGCTCGTTAGAACTAGCCAAAAACATTCAGTACTTC.